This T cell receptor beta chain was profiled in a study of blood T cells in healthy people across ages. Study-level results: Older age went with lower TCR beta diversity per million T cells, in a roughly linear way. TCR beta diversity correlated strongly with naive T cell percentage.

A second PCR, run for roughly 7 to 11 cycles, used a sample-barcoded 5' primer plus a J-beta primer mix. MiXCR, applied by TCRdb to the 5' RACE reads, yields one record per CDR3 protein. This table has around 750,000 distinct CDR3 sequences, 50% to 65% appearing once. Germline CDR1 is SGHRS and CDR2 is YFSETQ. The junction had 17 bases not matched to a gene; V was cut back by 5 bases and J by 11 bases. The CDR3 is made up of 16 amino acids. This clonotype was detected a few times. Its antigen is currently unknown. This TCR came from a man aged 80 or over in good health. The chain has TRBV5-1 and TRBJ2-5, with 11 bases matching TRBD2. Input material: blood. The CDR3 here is CASRPKVTSGDDEQYF. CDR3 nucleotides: TGCGCCAGCAGACCTAAAGTGACTAGCGGGGACGATGAGCAGTACTTC. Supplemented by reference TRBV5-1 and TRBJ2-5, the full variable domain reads KAGVTQTPRYLIKTRGQQVTLSCSPISGHRSVSWYQQTPGQGLQFLFEYFSETQRNKGNFPGRFSGRQFSNSRSEMNVSTLELGDSALYLCASRPKVTSGDDEQYFGPGTRLLVL.